Here is one TCR beta chain with its context. With 3 bases removed from V and 6 bases from J, the gap between germline ends came to 16 bases. From germline, CDR1 is MDHEN and CDR2 SYDVKM. The CDR3 has 15 amino acids. This record belongs to a study of beta chain features in type 1 diabetes. Across the study: Taken together, all samples contributed 107,917,701 examined sorted cells.

Investigators reverse transcribed all isolated RNA, so they sequenced expressed TCRB transcripts. The protocol was immunoSEQ multiplex PCR, while the TCRdb copy is restricted to in-frame clones and leaves out a portion. The sample shows 450,000 to 600,000 clones, approximately 30% of them seen only once. The chain is built from TRBV28 and TRBJ2-3; no definite D call. This clonotype was sampled from a man aged 18 to 29 in good health. The specimen sequenced was naive CD4+ T cells from blood. CDR3 region: CASSFPSPTRDTQYF. CDR3 DNA sequence: TGTGCCAGCAGTTTCCCCTCCCCCACGCGGGATACGCAGTATTTT.